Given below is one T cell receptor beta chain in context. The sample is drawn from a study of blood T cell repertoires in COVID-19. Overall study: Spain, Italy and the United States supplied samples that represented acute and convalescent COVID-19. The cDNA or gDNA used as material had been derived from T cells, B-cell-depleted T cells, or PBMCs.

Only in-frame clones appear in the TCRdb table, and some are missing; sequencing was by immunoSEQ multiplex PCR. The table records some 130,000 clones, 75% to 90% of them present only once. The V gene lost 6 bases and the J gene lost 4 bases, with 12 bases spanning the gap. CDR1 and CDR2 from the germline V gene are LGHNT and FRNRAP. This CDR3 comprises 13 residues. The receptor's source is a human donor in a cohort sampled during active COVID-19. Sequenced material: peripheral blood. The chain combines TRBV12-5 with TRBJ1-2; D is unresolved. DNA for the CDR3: TGTGCTAGTGGAGGAGGTACGAGCTATGGCTACACCTTC. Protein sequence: CASGGGTSYGYTF.